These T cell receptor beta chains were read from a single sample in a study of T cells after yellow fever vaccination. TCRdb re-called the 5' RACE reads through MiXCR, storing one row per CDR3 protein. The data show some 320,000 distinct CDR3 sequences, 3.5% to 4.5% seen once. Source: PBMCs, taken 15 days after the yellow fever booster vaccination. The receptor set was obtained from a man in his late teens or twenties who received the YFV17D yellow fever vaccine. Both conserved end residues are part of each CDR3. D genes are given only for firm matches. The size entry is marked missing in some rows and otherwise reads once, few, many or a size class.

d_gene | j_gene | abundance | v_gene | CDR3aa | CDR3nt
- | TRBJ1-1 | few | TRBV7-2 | CASSRGKDTEAFF | TGTGCCAGCAGCCGGGGGAAAGACACTGAAGCTTTCTTT
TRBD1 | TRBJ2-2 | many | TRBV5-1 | CASSLDPNRGAGELFF | TGCGCCAGCAGCTTGGACCCGAACAGGGGCGCCGGGGAGCTGTTTTTT
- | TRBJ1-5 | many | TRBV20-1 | CSALQGVQPQHF | TGCAGTGCTCTACAAGGGGTGCAGCCCCAGCATTTT
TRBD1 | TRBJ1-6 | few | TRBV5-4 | CASSLVGQWNSPLHF | TGTGCCAGCAGCTTGGTGGGACAGTGGAATTCACCCCTCCACTTT
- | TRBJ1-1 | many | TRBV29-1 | CSVAGEDTEAFF | TGCAGCGTCGCCGGGGAGGACACTGAAGCTTTCTTT
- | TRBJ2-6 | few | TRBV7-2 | CASSLVRGNVLTF | TGTGCCAGCAGCTTAGTAAGGGGTAACGTCCTGACTTTC
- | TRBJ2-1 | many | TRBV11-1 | CASSSRSLGVYNEQFF | TGTGCCAGCAGCTCCCGGAGCCTCGGGGTCTACAATGAGCAGTTCTTC
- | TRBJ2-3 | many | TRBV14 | CASSQGRGGVITDTQYF | TGTGCCAGCAGCCAAGGGCGAGGTGGCGTTATCACAGATACGCAGTATTTT
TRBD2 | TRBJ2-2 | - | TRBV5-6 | CASSSVLAGATGELFF | TGTGCCAGCAGTTCAGTGTTAGCGGGGGCCACCGGGGAGCTGTTTTTT
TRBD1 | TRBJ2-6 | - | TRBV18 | CASSWSEGASGANVLTF | TGTGCCAGCTCTTGGTCCGAGGGGGCGTCTGGGGCCAACGTCCTGACTTTC
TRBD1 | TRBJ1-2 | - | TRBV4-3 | CASSQRSDRGFAGYTF | TGCGCCAGCAGCCAAAGATCTGACAGGGGTTTTGCTGGCTACACCTTC
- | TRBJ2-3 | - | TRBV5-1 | CASSNWGDSTDTQYF | TGCGCCAGCAGCAACTGGGGGGATTCCACAGATACGCAGTATTTT
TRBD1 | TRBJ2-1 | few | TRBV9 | CASSGPGQAWNEQFF | TGTGCCAGCAGTGGACCGGGACAGGCTTGGAATGAGCAGTTCTTC
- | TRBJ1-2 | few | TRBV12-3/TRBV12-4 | CASSFGGVRYTF | TGTGCCAGCAGTTTTGGGGGAGTCCGCTACACCTTC
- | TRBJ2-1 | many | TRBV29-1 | CSVSAYRGEQFF | TGCAGCGTTTCTGCCTACCGTGGTGAGCAGTTCTTC
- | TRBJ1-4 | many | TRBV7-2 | CASSLMEGGEKLFF | TGTGCCAGCAGCTTAATGGAGGGAGGAGAAAAACTGTTTTTT
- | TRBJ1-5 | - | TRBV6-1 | CASSQRGVSNQPQHF | TGTGCCAGCAGTCAGAGGGGGGTTAGCAATCAGCCCCAGCATTTT
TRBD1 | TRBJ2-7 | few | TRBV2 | CASSRTGRLLEQYF | TGTGCCAGCAGCCGGACAGGGAGGCTCCTCGAGCAGTACTTC
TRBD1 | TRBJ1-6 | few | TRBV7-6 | CASSFSQGGNSPLHF | TGTGCCAGCAGCTTTAGTCAGGGGGGAAATTCACCCCTCCACTTT
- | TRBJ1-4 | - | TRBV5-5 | CASSLIGGNHEKLFF | TGTGCCAGCAGCCTAATAGGGGGGAATCATGAAAAACTGTTTTTT
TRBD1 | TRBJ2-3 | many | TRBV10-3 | CAIWTGVRTDTQYF | TGTGCCATCTGGACAGGGGTTCGCACAGATACGCAGTATTTT
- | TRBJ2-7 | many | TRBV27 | CASSSSDSYEQYF | TGTGCCAGCAGTTCGTCAGACTCCTACGAGCAGTACTTC
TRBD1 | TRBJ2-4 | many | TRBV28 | CASSFLVATDRGENIQYF | TGTGCCAGCAGTTTTTTAGTGGCAACGGACAGGGGCGAAAACATTCAGTACTTC
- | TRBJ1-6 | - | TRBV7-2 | CASSPRNNSPLHF | TGTGCCAGCAGCCCAAGAAATAATTCACCCCTCCACTTT
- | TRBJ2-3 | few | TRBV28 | CASSLAWATDTQYF | TGTGCCAGCAGTTTAGCCTGGGCCACAGATACGCAGTATTTT
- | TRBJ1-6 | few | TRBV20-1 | CSARDTTGDNSPLHF | TGCAGTGCTAGAGATACCACCGGGGATAATTCACCCCTCCACTTT
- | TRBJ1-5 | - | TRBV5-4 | CASSSGGRGGNQPQHF | TGTGCCAGCAGCTCCGGAGGGCGGGGTGGCAATCAGCCCCAGCATTTT
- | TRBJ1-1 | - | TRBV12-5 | CASGFQGIGTEAFF | TGTGCTAGTGGTTTCCAGGGTATCGGCACTGAAGCTTTCTTT
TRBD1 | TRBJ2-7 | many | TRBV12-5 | CASGLTGTGGHEQYF | TGTGCTAGTGGTTTAACCGGGACAGGGGGCCACGAGCAGTACTTC